This TCR beta chain was retrieved from a study of blood T cell repertoires in COVID-19. In the study overall: Acute and convalescent COVID-19 samples came from the United States, Italy and Spain. The analysed material was cDNA or gDNA that came from T cells, B-cell-depleted T cells, or PBMCs.

Original analysis: The authors estimated nucleated cell counts from reference gene primer amplification. This table comes from immunoSEQ multiplex PCR, and its TCRdb copy is limited to in-frame clones, with some not included. V and J calls and clone size come straight from that table; D and trimming were deduced from the DNA. The sample contains fewer than 250,000 clones, 70% to 80% of which appear only once. The CDR3 runs 15 residues. Germline-derived CDR1 and CDR2 are LGHDT and YNNKEL (reference sequence). V lost 4 bases to trimming and J lost 0 bases, with 11 bases between them. Sequenced: peripheral blood. The source of this sequence is a woman in her forties or fifties with acute or convalescent COVID-19. This sequence joins TRBV3-1 (or the pseudogene TRBV3-2) and TRBJ2-3; D is possibly TRBD2 (6 bases). The CDR3, as DNA: TGTGCCAGCAGCCTGCGGGGCCTAAGCACAGATACGCAGTATTTT. Residues: CASSLRGLSTDTQYF.